The next 21 T cell receptor beta chains were all read from a single sample in a study of shared clonotypes between healthy human individuals. Method: immunoSEQ multiplex PCR; TCRdb's copy keeps in-frame clones and lacks some. This repertoire shows about 560,000 clones, around 78% found once; its top ten account for about 12%. Sequenced material: PBMCs. The origin of the receptors is a woman between 40 and 50 years old in good health. Some clones in this sample may be carry-over from other donors' samples.

V gene TRBV6-6 combines with J gene TRBJ2-7; 7 nucleotides align to TRBD2. This CDR3 is built from 14 residues. V dropped 4 bases and J dropped 5; count of bases not matched to a gene: 8. Looked up from germline, CDR1 is MNHNY and CDR2 is SVGAGI (reference sequence). The CDR3 protein is CASSSRENPHEQYF. The CDR3 bases are TGTGCCAGCAGTTCGCGGGAGAATCCCCACGAGCAGTACTTC.

The V and J genes are TRBV25-1 and TRBJ1-4; TRBD1 is a possible D gene (5 bases). CDR1 is MGHDK, CDR2 SYGVNS, per germline. The CDR3 has 14 amino acids. Trimming removed 6 bases from V and 7 bases from J, with 15 bases in between. The CDR3 sequence: CASRGDSISEKLFF. The CDR3 coding sequence is TGTGCCAGCAGGGGGGATTCAATAAGTGAAAAACTGTTTTTT.

The chain links TRBV10-3 to TRBJ2-1; weak D call: TRBD2 (7 bases). The CDR3 runs 16 residues. Trimming pared 0 bases from V and 2 bases from J, leaving 11 bases between. From germline, CDR1 is ENHRY and CDR2 SYGVKD. The CDR3 DNA reads as TGTGCCATCAGTGAGTCTCAGGGGAGGGCCTACAATGAGCAGTTCTTC. It translates to CAISESQGRAYNEQFF.

This clone was seen only a few times. This chain joins TRBV6-5 and TRBJ2-7; 12 bases are shared with TRBD2. V was pared by 7 bases and J by 6 bases, with 7 bases of the junction left unmatched. Germline V CDR1 and CDR2: MNHEY, SVGAGI. The CDR3 is 14 residues long. This CDR3 is CASTASGRDSEQYF. The CDR3 DNA sequence: TGTGCCAGCACTGCTAGCGGGAGGGACAGCGAGCAGTACTTC.

As concerns this clone: This specimen includes other DNA sequences encoding the same CDR3. This chain joins TRBV28 and TRBJ1-1; D unresolved. V lost 3 bases, J lost 0 bases, and 2 bases lay in between. Germline CDR1 MDHEN, CDR2 SYDVKM. This CDR3 has 12 amino acids. The CDR3 here is CASSLLNTEAFF. The DNA for the CDR3 is TGTGCCAGCAGTTTGCTGAACACTGAAGCTTTCTTT.

The rearrangement links TRBV2 to TRBJ1-5; 8 bases are shared with TRBD1. CDR1 and CDR2 (germline): SNHLY, FYNNEI. J gave up 4 bases and V 7 bases, and 12 bases lay outside the gene matches. The CDR3 extends over 16 amino acids. CDR3: CASKSDRAVANQPQHF. The CDR3 nucleotides read TGTGCCAGCAAGTCGGACAGGGCAGTAGCGAATCAGCCCCAGCATTTT.

This clone was seen once. The chain couples TRBV5-1 to TRBJ2-7, with 9 positions matching TRBD1. Trimming took 4 bases from V and 4 from J; bases not matched to a gene: 6. This CDR3 is 14 amino acids long. Germline CDR1 reads SGHRS; CDR2 reads YFSETQ. The CDR3 sequence: CASSDRDRAYEQYF. The CDR3 coding sequence is TGCGCCAGCAGCGACCGGGACAGGGCTTACGAGCAGTACTTC.

This clone was observed once. The J gene is TRBJ1-5, the V gene TRBV30; TRBD1 might be the D (5 bases). V was pared by 0 bases and J by 6 bases, with 12 bases between. The CDR3 length is 14 residues. Germline-derived CDR1 and CDR2 are GTSNPN and SVGIG (reference sequence). CDR3 nucleotides: TGTGCCTGGAGTGTACTAGGGGCGGGTCAGCCCCAGCATTTT. This codes for CAWSVLGAGQPQHF.

This clone was found once. Germline and junction disagree at one end, which may indicate a read error. The chain joins TRBV28 to TRBJ2-7, with D maybe TRBD2 (6 bases). Germline CDR1 is MDHEN and CDR2 is SYDVKM. CDR3 length: 12 amino acids. CDR3 in amino acids: CASSLGFSDYNF. CDR3 in DNA: TGTGCCAGCAGTTTGGGTTTTTCGGACTACAACTTC.

As for this clone: This CDR3 fails to terminate in the conserved phenylalanine or tryptophan, so it likely reflects a read error. The CDR3 is CASSPVKSYGYTL. Written as DNA, the CDR3 is TGTGCCAGCAGCCCCGTTAAGAGCTATGGCTACACCCTC. This chain joins TRBV7-9 and TRBJ1-2; D gene ambiguous. Germline-derived CDR1 and CDR2 are SEHNR and FQNEAQ (reference sequence). Trimming shortened V by 5 bases and J by 4 bases, and 11 bases separated the two germline ends. This CDR3 is 13 amino acids long.

The chain carries TRBV5-1 and TRBJ1-1, with D perhaps matching TRBD1 (5 bases). Looked up from germline, CDR1 is SGHRS and CDR2 is YFSETQ. The V end was cut by 5 bases, the J end by 6 bases, with 14 bases between. CDR3 length: 13 residues. The CDR3 DNA reads TGCGCCAGCAGTCAGCAGGGAGAGGCTGAAGCTTTCTTT. This sequence encodes CASSQQGEAEAFF.

This chain joins TRBV28 and TRBJ1-3; D ambiguous. The germline V gene encodes CDR1 MDHEN and CDR2 SYDVKM. Trimming removed 7 bases from V and 0 bases from J, with 13 bases in between. CDR3 length equals 15 residues. CDR3 DNA: TGTGCCAGCAAACTACGTCAGGTCTCTGGAAACACCATATATTTT. Its translation: CASKLRQVSGNTIYF.

V gene TRBV9 combines with J gene TRBJ2-7; D call uncertain. V lost 3 bases to trimming and J lost 3 bases, with 4 bases between them. Germline V gene lookup returns CDR1 SGDLS and CDR2 YYNGEE. The CDR3 totals 11 residues. CDR3 sequence reads: CASSEGYEQYF. CDR3 nucleotide sequence: TGTGCCAGCAGCGAGGGCTACGAGCAGTACTTC. Filled out from reference TRBV9 and TRBJ2-7, the complete variable domain reads DSGVTQTPKHLITATGQRVTLRCSPRSGDLSVYWYQQSLDQGLQFLIQYYNGEERAKGNILERFSAQQFPDLHSELNLSSLELGDSALYFCASSEGYEQYFGPGTRLTVT.

This clone was observed a handful of times. CDR3 loop: CASSSGGSGETQYF. The DNA of the CDR3 is TGTGCCAGCAGTTCGGGAGGGAGCGGAGAGACCCAGTACTTC. This chain uses TRBV28 with TRBJ2-5, with TRBD2 matching over 8 bases. The CDR3 is 14 residues long. Trimming removed 4 bases from V and 4 bases from J; junction bases left unmatched: 5. Germline assignment: CDR1 MDHEN and CDR2 SYDVKM.

This clone came up a few times. The chain uses TRBV7-8 and TRBJ2-3; a weak D match, TRBD2 (6 bases). Germline CDR1 is SGHVS and CDR2 is FQNEAQ. This CDR3 region has 13 residues. V lost 4 bases and J 1 base, leaving 6 bases between the germline ends. For the CDR3, the DNA is TGTGCCAGCAGCTGGGGGGGCACAGATACGCAGTATTTT. Its translation is CASSWGGTDTQYF.

The chain links TRBV30 to TRBJ1-6; no firm D call. V was shortened by 2 bases and J by 7 bases, with 9 bases between the two germline ends. The length of the CDR3 is 13 residues. The germline CDR1 and CDR2 sequences are GTSNPN and SVGIG (reference sequence). The CDR3 reads CAWSTEENSPLHF. DNA of the CDR3: TGTGCCTGGAGTACCGAAGAAAATTCACCCCTCCACTTT.

This rearrangement joins TRBV18 to TRBJ1-1, with a tentative D call TRBD1 (6 bases). Germline V gives CDR1 KGHSH, CDR2 LQKENI. Between the trimmed V and J ends, which lost 0 bases and 4 bases, there was a span of 18 bases. The CDR3 loop spans 17 amino acids. The CDR3 reads CASSPPQTGRGRTEAFF. The DNA for the CDR3 is TGTGCCAGCTCACCACCACAAACAGGGAGGGGACGCACTGAAGCTTTCTTT.

This chain uses TRBV7-2 with TRBJ2-1, with D perhaps TRBD2 (6 bases). Trimming left V 2 bases short and J 1 base short, with 21 bases between. This CDR3 contains 19 residues. Germline CDR1 is SGHTA and CDR2 is FQGNSA. The CDR3 loop reads CASSLRGGGARGSYNEQFF. CDR3 DNA: TGTGCCAGCAGCTTAAGGGGCGGCGGGGCTCGTGGGTCCTACAATGAGCAGTTCTTC. The full variable domain, with the rest looked up from reference TRBV7-2 and TRBJ2-1, is GAGVSQSPSNKVTEKGKDVELRCDPISGHTALYWYRQSLGQGLEFLIYFQGNSAPDKSGLPSDRFSAERTGGSVSTLTIQRTQQEDSAVYLCASSLRGGGARGSYNEQFFGPGTRLTVL.

The chain uses TRBV5-4 and TRBJ2-1; D call uncertain. Trimming removed 0 bases from V and 8 bases from J, with 6 bases in between. CDR1 is SGHNT, CDR2 YYREEE, per germline (reference sequence). This CDR3 has 12 amino acids. The CDR3 DNA follows: TGTGCCAGCAGCTTGGACTGGCATGAGCAGTTCTTC. Its protein is CASSLDWHEQFF.

This clone has a handful of counts. The chain employs TRBV19 and TRBJ2-2, with 7 bases matching TRBD1. Germline CDR1 reads LNHDA; CDR2 reads SQIVND (reference sequence). J lost 5 bases, V lost 3 bases, and 6 bases had no gene match. The CDR3 extends over 15 amino acids. CDR3 sequence: CASSIGRGKTGELFF. The CDR3 DNA follows: TGTGCCAGTAGTATTGGCAGGGGGAAAACCGGGGAGCTGTTTTTT.

V and J are TRBV7-3 and TRBJ2-7; possibly TRBD2 for D (5 bases). V lost 3 bases and J 7 bases, leaving 10 bases between the germline ends. Germline lookup yields CDR1 SGHTA and CDR2 FQGTGA. The CDR3 length is 12 residues. The DNA of the CDR3 is TGTGCCAGCAGCTTCCCCCCGGGGGAGCAGTACTTC. Translated, it gives CASSFPPGEQYF. Full variable domain (remainder filled in from reference TRBV7-3 and TRBJ2-7): GAGVSQTPSNKVTEKGKYVELRCDPISGHTALYWYRQSLGQGPEFLIYFQGTGAADDSGLPNDRFFAVRPEGSVSTLKIQRTERGDSAVYLCASSFPPGEQYFGPGTRLTVT.